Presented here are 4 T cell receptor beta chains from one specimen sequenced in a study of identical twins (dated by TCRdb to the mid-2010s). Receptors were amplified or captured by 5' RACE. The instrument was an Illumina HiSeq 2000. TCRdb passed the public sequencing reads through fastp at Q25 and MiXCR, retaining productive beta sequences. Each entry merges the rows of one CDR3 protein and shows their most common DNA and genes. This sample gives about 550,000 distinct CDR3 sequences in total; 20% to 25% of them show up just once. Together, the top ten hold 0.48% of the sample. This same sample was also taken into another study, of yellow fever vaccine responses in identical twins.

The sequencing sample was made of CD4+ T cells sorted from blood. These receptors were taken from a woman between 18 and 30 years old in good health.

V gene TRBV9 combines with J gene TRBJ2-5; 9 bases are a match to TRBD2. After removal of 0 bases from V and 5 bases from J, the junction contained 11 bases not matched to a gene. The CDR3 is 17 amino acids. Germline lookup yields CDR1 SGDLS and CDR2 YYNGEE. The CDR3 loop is CASSVEVAGALRETQYF. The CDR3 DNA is TGTGCCAGCAGCGTAGAGGTAGCGGGAGCATTGCGGGAGACCCAGTACTTC.

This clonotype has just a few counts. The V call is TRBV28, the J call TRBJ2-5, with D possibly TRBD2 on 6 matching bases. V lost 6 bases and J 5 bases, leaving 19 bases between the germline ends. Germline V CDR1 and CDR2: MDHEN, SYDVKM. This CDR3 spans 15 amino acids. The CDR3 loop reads CASSPTTGGFETQYF. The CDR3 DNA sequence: TGTGCCAGCAGCCCGACGACCGGGGGATTTGAGACCCAGTACTTC. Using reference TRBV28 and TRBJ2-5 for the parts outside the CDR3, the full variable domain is DVKVTQSSRYLVKRTGEKVFLECVQDMDHENMFWYRQDPGLGLRLIYFSYDVKMKEKGDIPEGYSVSREKKERFSLILESASTNQTSMYLCASSPTTGGFETQYFGPGTRLLVL.

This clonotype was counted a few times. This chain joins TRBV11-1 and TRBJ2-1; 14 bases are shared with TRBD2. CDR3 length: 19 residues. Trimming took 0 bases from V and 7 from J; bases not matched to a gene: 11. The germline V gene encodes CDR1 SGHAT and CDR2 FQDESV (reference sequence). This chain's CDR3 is CASSLAWGPGLAGDNEQFF. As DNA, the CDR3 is TGTGCCAGCAGCTTAGCGTGGGGGCCGGGACTAGCGGGAGATAATGAGCAGTTCTTC.

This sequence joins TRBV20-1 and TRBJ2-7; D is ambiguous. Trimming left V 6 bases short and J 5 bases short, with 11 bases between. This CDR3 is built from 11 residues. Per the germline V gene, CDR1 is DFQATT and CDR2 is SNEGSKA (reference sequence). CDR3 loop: CSAQQSDEQYF. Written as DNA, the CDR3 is TGCAGTGCACAGCAGTCCGACGAGCAGTACTTC.